Listed here are 23 T cell receptor beta chains from one sample, sequenced in a study of chemoradiotherapy in HPV16-positive cancers. Using immunoSEQ multiplex PCR, the repertoire was profiled, and TCRdb retains in-frame clones only, with some absent. Of roughly 9,000 clones in the sample, 70% to 80% were seen once. The sample was acquired from a patient who underwent chemoradiotherapy. The receptor set was obtained from a human donor with HPV-associated anogenital cancer.

The chain combines TRBV7-2 with TRBJ2-2; D is unclear. CDR1 and CDR2 (germline): SGHTA, FQGNSA. The V and J ends lost 0 bases and 6 bases respectively, with 5 bases between them. The CDR3 length is 13 residues. Written as DNA, the CDR3 is TGTGCCAGCAGCTTAGCGTTGGCCGGGGAGCTGTTTTTT. It encodes CASSLALAGELFF.

The rearrangement uses TRBV7-2 and TRBJ2-5; the D is unclear. Germline V gives CDR1 SGHTA, CDR2 FQGNSA. The V end was cut by 3 bases, the J end by 3 bases, with 8 bases between. This CDR3 spans 13 amino acids. The CDR3 spells CASSLELKETQYF. The CDR3 nucleotides are TGTGCCAGCAGCTTGGAACTGAAAGAGACCCAGTACTTC.

The chain joins TRBV7-8 to TRBJ2-7, with 11 nucleotides matching TRBD1. There are 15 residues in the CDR3. Germline values: CDR1 SGHVS, CDR2 FQNEAQ. V shed 5 bases, J shed 4 bases, and the junction held 7 bases outside the gene matches. The CDR3 coding sequence is TGTGCCAGCAGCCAAAAAAGGGACAGGGGGTACGAGCAGTACTTC. Protein: CASSQKRDRGYEQYF.

The CDR3 spells CASSLTGYEQYF. DNA for the CDR3: TGTGCCAGCTCACTGACAGGGTACGAGCAGTACTTC. V and J are TRBV18 and TRBJ2-7, with 7 bases matching TRBD1. The CDR3 length is 12 residues. The junction had 1 base not matched to a gene; V was cut back by 4 bases and J by 4 bases. CDR1 KGHSH and CDR2 LQKENI come from the germline V gene.

CDR3 in DNA: TGCGCCAGCAGCTTGTACGGGGCAGCCTACGAGCAGTACTTC. It specifies CASSLYGAAYEQYF. V and J are TRBV5-1 and TRBJ2-7, with D possibly being TRBD1 or TRBD2 (5 bases each). The V gene lost 1 base and the J gene lost 2 bases, with 10 bases spanning the gap. The germline V gene has CDR1 SGHRS and CDR2 YFSETQ. The CDR3 loop spans 14 amino acids. Filled out from reference TRBV5-1 and TRBJ2-7, the complete variable domain reads KAGVTQTPRYLIKTRGQQVTLSCSPISGHRSVSWYQQTPGQGLQFLFEYFSETQRNKGNFPGRFSGRQFSNSRSEMNVSTLELGDSALYLCASSLYGAAYEQYFGPGTRLTVT.

The genes are TRBV14 and TRBJ1-5; D ambiguous. Per germline, CDR1 SGHDN and CDR2 FVKESK. Trimming removed 6 bases from V and 2 bases from J, with 8 bases in between. The CDR3 runs to 13 residues. This CDR3 reads CASSWSGNQPQHF. The CDR3 coding sequence is TGTGCCAGCAGTTGGTCAGGCAATCAGCCCCAGCATTTT.

The gene calls are TRBV4-1 and TRBJ1-2, with D tentatively TRBD1 (6 bases). Germline-derived CDR1 and CDR2 are MGHRA and YSYEKL. V shed 3 bases and J shed 8 bases, with 19 bases lying between them. This CDR3 region has 15 residues. The CDR3 nucleotides read TGCGCCAGCAGCCAGTTAGGGTTCAGGGGTCTCGGCTACACCTTC. Translating it yields CASSQLGFRGLGYTF.

The chain has TRBV10-3 and TRBJ1-6, with TRBD1 matching 8 bases. Germline V gene lookup returns CDR1 ENHRY and CDR2 SYGVKD. This CDR3 has 13 residues. V trimming: 6 bases; J trimming: 7 bases; junction bases outside the gene matches: 2. CDR3 loop: CAIRGQVNSPLHF. For the CDR3, the DNA is TGTGCCATCAGGGGACAGGTAAATTCACCCCTCCACTTT.

The rearrangement uses TRBV5-1 and TRBJ2-3, with TRBD2 matching over 10 bases. Trimming at V came to 0 bases and at J to 0 bases, leaving 7 bases not matched to a gene. This CDR3 is 18 amino acids long. The germline V gene has CDR1 SGHRS and CDR2 YFSETQ. CDR3 nucleotide sequence: TGCGCCAGCAGCTTGGGAGCTAGCGGGGGTATCAGCACAGATACGCAGTATTTT. Protein sequence: CASSLGASGGISTDTQYF.

The V gene is TRBV5-1, the J gene TRBJ2-5, with 14 positions matching TRBD2. The CDR3 sequence is 15 residues long. Germline CDR1 is SGHRS and CDR2 is YFSETQ. After removal of 4 bases from V and 4 bases from J, the junction contained 3 bases not matched to a gene. CDR3 sequence reads: CASSLGTSGGETQYF. The CDR3 DNA sequence: TGCGCCAGCAGCCTCGGGACTAGCGGGGGAGAGACCCAGTACTTC.

In this sample, this clone turned up a few times. The chain is built from TRBV7-2 and TRBJ1-1; 9 positions agree with TRBD1. Germline V CDR1 and CDR2: SGHTA, FQGNSA. V shed 4 bases and J 4 bases; nucleotides not matched to a gene: 10. The CDR3 is 16 amino acids. DNA of the CDR3: TGTGCCAGCAGCTCTCTCAAACTGACAGGGGGCACTGAAGCTTTCTTT. Amino acid sequence: CASSSLKLTGGTEAFF.

The gene calls are TRBV14 and TRBJ1-1, with D possibly matching TRBD1 (5 bases). CDR3 length equals 12 residues. Trimming took off 0 bases at V and 10 bases at J, with 9 bases between the two ends. In germline, CDR1 is SGHDN, CDR2 FVKESK. CDR3: CASSQDRARAFF. Written as DNA, the CDR3 is TGTGCCAGCAGCCAAGACAGGGCTCGAGCTTTCTTT.

The V call is TRBV27, the J call TRBJ2-1; TRBD2 agrees at 7 bases. The CDR3 length is 14 residues. Germline V gene sequence: CDR1 MNHEY, CDR2 SMNVEV (reference sequence). J lost 2 bases, V lost 7 bases, and 5 bases had no gene match. The CDR3 DNA follows: TGTGCCAGCATGGGAGGGGCCCCCTACAATGAGCAGTTCTTC. It specifies CASMGGAPYNEQFF.

This chain links TRBV12-5 with TRBJ1-2; no reliable D call. The CDR3 contains 17 residues. CDR1 is LGHNT, CDR2 FRNRAP, per germline. Trimming stripped 2 bases from V and 0 bases from J, with 16 bases between. CDR3 nucleotide sequence: TGTGCTAGTGGTTTGATCGTGACGGCCCCCCCTAACTATGGCTACACCTTC. It is translated as CASGLIVTAPPNYGYTF.

The rearrangement links TRBV4-1 to TRBJ2-1, with D possibly being TRBD1 (5 bases). The V gene's germline CDR1 is MGHRA and CDR2 YSYEKL. The CDR3 totals 12 residues. Trimming took 0 bases from V and 9 from J, leaving 6 bases between them. CDR3 sequence: CASSQDRVEQFF. The CDR3, as DNA: TGCGCCAGCAGCCAAGACAGGGTTGAGCAGTTCTTC.

The rearrangement links TRBV6-1 to TRBJ2-7; TRBD2 matches 7 bases. Per the germline V gene, CDR1 is MNHNS and CDR2 is SASEGT. The CDR3 extends over 13 amino acids. The junction had 10 bases not matched to a gene; V was cut back by 10 bases and J by 4 bases. CDR3 bases: TGTGCCACCTCCCGGGGCGGGGGATACGAGCAGTACTTC. Translated: CATSRGGGYEQYF.

J is TRBJ1-2 and V is TRBV5-4; D is undetermined. The germline V and J ends were trimmed by 3 bases and 4 bases, with 7 bases remaining between them. Looked up from germline, CDR1 is SGHNT and CDR2 is YYREEE (reference sequence). This CDR3 is built from 12 residues. In DNA form, the CDR3 reads TGTGCCAGCAGCTCTACAGCCTATGGCTACACCTTC. Translating it yields CASSSTAYGYTF. The complete variable domain, with remaining parts taken from reference TRBV5-4 and TRBJ1-2, reads ETGVTQSPTHLIKTRGQQVTLRCSSQSGHNTVSWYQQALGQGPQFIFQYYREEENGRGNFPPRFSGLQFPNYSSELNVNALELDDSALYLCASSSTAYGYTFGSGTRLTVV.

V usage is TRBV9 and J usage is TRBJ2-2, with a possible D match to TRBD2 (7 bases). V was trimmed by 5 bases and J by 3 bases, leaving 11 bases between them. The CDR3 sequence is 14 residues long. Germline V CDR1 and CDR2: SGDLS, YYNGEE. CDR3 nucleotides: TGTGCCAGCAGGGGGGGGCCAGACACCGGGGAGCTGTTTTTT. Its protein product is CASRGGPDTGELFF.

The gene calls are TRBV7-9 and TRBJ1-1, with D perhaps matching TRBD1 (6 bases). Germline V CDR1 and CDR2: SEHNR, FQNEAQ (reference sequence). The CDR3 consists of 16 residues. V lost 7 bases and J 3 bases, leaving 21 bases between the germline ends. DNA for the CDR3: TGTGCCAGCATGGAGCGGGGGGGCCGGTCGTACACTGAAGCTTTCTTT. This codes for CASMERGGRSYTEAFF.

The chain links TRBV4-1 to TRBJ2-1; D assignment may be TRBD1 or TRBD2 (5 bases each). Per the germline V gene, CDR1 is MGHRA and CDR2 is YSYEKL. With 0 bases removed from V and 13 bases from J, the gap between germline ends came to 13 bases. The CDR3 is 13 amino acids. CDR3 region: CASSQEGESQQFF. CDR3 nucleotides: TGCGCCAGCAGCCAAGAGGGGGAAAGTCAACAGTTCTTC.

This clone was seen a handful of times. J is TRBJ2-3 and V is TRBV4-1; 8 nucleotides match TRBD2. CDR3 length: 17 amino acids. Germline V CDR1 and CDR2: MGHRA, YSYEKL. With 4 bases clipped from V and 0 bases from J, the junction kept 9 bases outside the gene matches. The CDR3 is CASSPPLAGRSTDTQYF. CDR3 nucleotides: TGCGCCAGCAGCCCCCCCCTAGCGGGTCGAAGCACAGATACGCAGTATTTT.

V and J are TRBV2 and TRBJ2-2; D gene unclear. This CDR3 contains 15 residues. The V gene lost 7 bases and the J gene lost 0 bases, with 12 bases spanning the gap. The V gene's germline CDR1 is SNHLY and CDR2 FYNNEI. Written as DNA, the CDR3 is TGTGCCAGCACGCGATCGCACTCGAACACCGGGGAGCTGTTTTTT. This translates into CASTRSHSNTGELFF.

The chain uses TRBV7-2 and TRBJ2-5; D unresolved. CDR1 and CDR2 from the germline V gene are SGHTA and FQGNSA. Trimming stripped 1 base from V and 4 bases from J, with 13 bases between. CDR3 size: 15 residues. Here the CDR3 reads CASSLELGRPETQYF. CDR3 nucleotides: TGTGCCAGCAGCTTAGAGCTAGGCCGCCCAGAGACCCAGTACTTC.